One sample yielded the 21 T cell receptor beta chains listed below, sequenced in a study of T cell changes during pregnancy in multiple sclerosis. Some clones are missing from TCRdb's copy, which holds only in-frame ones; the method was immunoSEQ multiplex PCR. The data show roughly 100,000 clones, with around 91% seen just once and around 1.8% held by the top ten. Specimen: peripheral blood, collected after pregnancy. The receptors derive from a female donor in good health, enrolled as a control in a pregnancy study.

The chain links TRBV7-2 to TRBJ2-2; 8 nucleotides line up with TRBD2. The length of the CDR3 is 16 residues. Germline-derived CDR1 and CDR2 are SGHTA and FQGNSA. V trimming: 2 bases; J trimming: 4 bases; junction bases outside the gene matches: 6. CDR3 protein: CASSLTGRGGTGELFF. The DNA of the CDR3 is TGTGCCAGCAGCTTAACGGGACGGGGGGGCACCGGGGAGCTGTTTTTT.

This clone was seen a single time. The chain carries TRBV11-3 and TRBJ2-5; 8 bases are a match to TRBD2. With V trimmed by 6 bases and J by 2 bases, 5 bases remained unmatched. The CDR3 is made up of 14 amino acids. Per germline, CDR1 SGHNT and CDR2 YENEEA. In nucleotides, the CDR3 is TGTGCCAGCAGTCGCCGGGGGGGGCAAGAGACCCAGTACTTC. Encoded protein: CASSRRGGQETQYF.

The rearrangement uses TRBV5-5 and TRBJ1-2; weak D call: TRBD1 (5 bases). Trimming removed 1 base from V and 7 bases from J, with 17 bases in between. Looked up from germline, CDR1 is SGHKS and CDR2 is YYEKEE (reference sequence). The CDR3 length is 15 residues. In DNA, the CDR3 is TGTGCCAGCAGCTTGTTCTCAGCGGGGGGAGGTGGCTACACCTTC. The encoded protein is CASSLFSAGGGGYTF.

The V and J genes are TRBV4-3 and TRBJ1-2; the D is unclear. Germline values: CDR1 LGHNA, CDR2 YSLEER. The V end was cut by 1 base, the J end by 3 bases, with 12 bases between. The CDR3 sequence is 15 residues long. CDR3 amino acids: CASSQAPPGYYGYTF. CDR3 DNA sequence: TGCGCCAGCAGCCAAGCACCTCCGGGATACTATGGCTACACCTTC.

The CDR3 DNA reads TGTGCCAGCAGCTTAGGTAGCGGGGGGGCCTCAGGTGGTGCCGGGGCAGATACGCAGTATTTT. Its translation is CASSLGSGGASGGAGADTQYF. The gene calls are TRBV7-6 and TRBJ2-3, with 11 bases matching TRBD2. The CDR3 runs 21 residues. CDR1 is SGHVS and CDR2 is FNYEAQ in the germline V gene. After removal of 1 base from V and 4 bases from J, the junction contained 19 bases not matched to a gene. Full variable domain (missing parts from reference TRBV7-6 and TRBJ2-3): GAGVSQSPRYKVTKRGQDVALRCDPISGHVSLYWYRQALGQGPEFLTYFNYEAQQDKSGLPNDRFSAERPEGSISTLTIQRTEQRDSAMYRCASSLGSGGASGGAGADTQYFGPGTRLTVL.

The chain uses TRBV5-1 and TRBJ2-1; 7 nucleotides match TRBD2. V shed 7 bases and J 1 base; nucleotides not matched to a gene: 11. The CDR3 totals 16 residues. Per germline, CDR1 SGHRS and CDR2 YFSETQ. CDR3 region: CASEGSGPHSYNEQFF. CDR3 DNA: TGCGCCAGCGAGGGTAGCGGGCCTCATTCCTACAATGAGCAGTTCTTC.

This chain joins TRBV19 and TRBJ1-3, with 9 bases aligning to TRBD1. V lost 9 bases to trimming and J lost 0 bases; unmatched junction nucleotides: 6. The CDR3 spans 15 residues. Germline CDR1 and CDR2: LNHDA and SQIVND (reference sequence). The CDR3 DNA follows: TGTGCCAGCTACAGGGGGCCAAGCTCTGGAAACACCATATATTTT. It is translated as CASYRGPSSGNTIYF.

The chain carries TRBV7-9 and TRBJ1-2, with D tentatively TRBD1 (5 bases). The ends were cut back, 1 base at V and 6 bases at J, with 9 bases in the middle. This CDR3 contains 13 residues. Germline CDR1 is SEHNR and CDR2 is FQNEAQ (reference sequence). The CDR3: CASSLGGGDGYTF. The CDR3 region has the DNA TGTGCCAGCAGCTTAGGGGGGGGTGATGGCTACACCTTC. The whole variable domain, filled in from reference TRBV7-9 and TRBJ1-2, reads DTGVSQNPRHKITKRGQNVTFRCDPISEHNRLYWYRQTLGQGPEFLTYFQNEAQLEKSRLLSDRFSAERPKGSFSTLEIQRTEQGDSAMYLCASSLGGGDGYTFGSGTRLTVV.

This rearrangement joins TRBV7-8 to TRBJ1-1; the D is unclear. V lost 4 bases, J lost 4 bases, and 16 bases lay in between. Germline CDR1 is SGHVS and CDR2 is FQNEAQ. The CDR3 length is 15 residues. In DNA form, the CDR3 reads TGTGCCAGCAGCTCGGGAGCCCCGATGAGCACTGAAGCTTTCTTT. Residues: CASSSGAPMSTEAFF.

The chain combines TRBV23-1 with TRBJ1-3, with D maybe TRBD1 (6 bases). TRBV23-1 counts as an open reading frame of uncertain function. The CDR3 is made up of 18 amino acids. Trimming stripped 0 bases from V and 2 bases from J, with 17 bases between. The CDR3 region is CASSQSSPHRVPGNTIYF. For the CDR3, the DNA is TGCGCCAGCAGTCAATCATCCCCTCACAGGGTTCCTGGAAACACCATATATTTT.

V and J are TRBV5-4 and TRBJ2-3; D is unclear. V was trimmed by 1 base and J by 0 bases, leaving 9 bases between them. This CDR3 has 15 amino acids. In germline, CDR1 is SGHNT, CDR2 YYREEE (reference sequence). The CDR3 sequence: CASSLPHSSTDTQYF. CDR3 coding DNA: TGTGCCAGCAGCTTGCCGCACTCTAGCACAGATACGCAGTATTTT.

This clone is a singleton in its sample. The CDR3, as DNA: TGTGCCAGCAGCTTAGACCGACGGGGGGCCTACGAGCAGTACTTC. Translating gives CASSLDRRGAYEQYF. V is TRBV7-9 and J is TRBJ2-7; TRBD2 agrees at 7 bases. CDR3 length: 15 amino acids. V lost 1 base, J lost 2 bases, and 5 bases stayed unmatched. Looked up from germline, CDR1 is SEHNR and CDR2 is FQNEAQ (reference sequence).

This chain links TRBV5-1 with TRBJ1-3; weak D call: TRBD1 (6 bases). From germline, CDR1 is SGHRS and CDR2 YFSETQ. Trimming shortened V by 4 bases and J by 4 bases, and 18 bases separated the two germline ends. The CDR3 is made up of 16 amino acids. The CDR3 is CASSIQPGVSGNTIYF. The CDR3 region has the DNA TGCGCCAGCAGCATCCAACCAGGGGTATCGGGAAACACCATATATTTT.

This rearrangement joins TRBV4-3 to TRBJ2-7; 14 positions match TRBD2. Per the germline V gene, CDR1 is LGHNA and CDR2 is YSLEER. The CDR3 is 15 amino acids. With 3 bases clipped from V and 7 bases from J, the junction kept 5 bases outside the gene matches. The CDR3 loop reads CASSQAWTSGGEQYF. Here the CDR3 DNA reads TGCGCCAGCAGCCAGGCTTGGACTAGCGGGGGGGAGCAGTACTTC.

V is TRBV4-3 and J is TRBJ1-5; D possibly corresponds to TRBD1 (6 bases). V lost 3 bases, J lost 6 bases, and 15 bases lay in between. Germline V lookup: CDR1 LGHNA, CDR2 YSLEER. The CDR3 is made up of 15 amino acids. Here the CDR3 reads CASSQTGGAGQPQHF. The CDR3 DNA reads TGCGCCAGCAGCCAGACGGGGGGGGCGGGTCAGCCCCAGCATTTT.

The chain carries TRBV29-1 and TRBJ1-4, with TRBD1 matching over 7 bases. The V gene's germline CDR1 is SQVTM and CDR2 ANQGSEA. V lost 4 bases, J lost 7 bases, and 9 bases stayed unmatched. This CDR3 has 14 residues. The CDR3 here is CSVVQGAGGEKLFF. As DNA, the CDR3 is TGCAGCGTTGTTCAGGGAGCAGGGGGTGAAAAACTGTTTTTT.

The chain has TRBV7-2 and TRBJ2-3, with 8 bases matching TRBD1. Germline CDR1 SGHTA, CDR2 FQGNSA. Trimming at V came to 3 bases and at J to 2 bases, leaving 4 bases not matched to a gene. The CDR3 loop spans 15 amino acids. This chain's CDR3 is CASSLGQVLTDTQYF. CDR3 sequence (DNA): TGTGCCAGCAGCTTGGGACAGGTTCTCACAGATACGCAGTATTTT.

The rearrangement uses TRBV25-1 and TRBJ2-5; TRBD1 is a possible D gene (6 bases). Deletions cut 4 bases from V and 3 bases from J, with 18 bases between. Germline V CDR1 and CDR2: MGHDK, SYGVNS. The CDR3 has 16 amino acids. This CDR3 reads CASSASQGKGEETQYF. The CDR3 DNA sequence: TGTGCCAGCAGTGCCTCACAGGGAAAAGGGGAAGAGACCCAGTACTTC. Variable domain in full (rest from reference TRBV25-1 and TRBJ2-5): EADIYQTPRYLVIGTGKKITLECSQTMGHDKMYWYQQDPGMELHLIHYSYGVNSTEKGDLSSESTVSRIRTEHFPLTLESARPSHTSQYLCASSASQGKGEETQYFGPGTRLLVL.

CDR3 sequence (DNA): TGTGCCAGCAGCATCGGGACTAGCGGGGGAGGGAATGAGCAGTTCTTC. It is translated as CASSIGTSGGGNEQFF. The chain has TRBV11-3 and TRBJ2-1; 14 bases are shared with TRBD2. The CDR3 loop spans 16 amino acids. Trimming cost V 5 bases and J 7 bases; bases outside gene matches: 7. Germline V gene data show CDR1 as SGHNT and CDR2 as YENEEA.

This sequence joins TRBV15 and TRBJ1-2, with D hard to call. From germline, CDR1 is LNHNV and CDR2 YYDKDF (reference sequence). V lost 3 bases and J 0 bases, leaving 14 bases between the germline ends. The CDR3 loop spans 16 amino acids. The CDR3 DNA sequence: TGTGCCACCAGCAGGGAAGTGGCGGCTGCTAACTATGGCTACACCTTC. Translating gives CATSREVAAANYGYTF.

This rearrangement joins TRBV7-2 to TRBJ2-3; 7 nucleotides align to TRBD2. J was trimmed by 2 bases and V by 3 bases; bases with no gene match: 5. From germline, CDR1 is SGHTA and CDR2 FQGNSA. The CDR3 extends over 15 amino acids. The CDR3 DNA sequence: TGTGCCAGCAGCTTCGGGACTACTGCCACAGATACGCAGTATTTT. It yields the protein CASSFGTTATDTQYF.